The sequence of this TCR beta chain was determined in a study of cytomegalovirus exposure and HLA in healthy donors. The primer mix had 60 Vbeta and 13 Jbeta primers. Libraries were prepared by immunoSEQ multiplex PCR; TCRdb keeps only in-frame clonotypes and omits some of them. Of under 120,000 clones detected, roughly 85% appear once; the ten largest clones hold around 3.1%. The germline V gene encodes CDR1 SGHRS and CDR2 YFSETQ. This CDR3 spans 17 amino acids. The V gene lost 0 bases and the J gene lost 7 bases, with 21 bases spanning the gap. As regards this clone: Its antigen is not known.

Whole-study findings and limits: In a later analysis, around 18,000 TCR beta sequences were associated with HLA alleles at 0.05 false discovery rate. The classifier reportedly diagnosed cytomegalovirus status with high specificity and sensitivity.

The material sequenced was PBMCs. This clonotype originated in a woman in her forties in good health and CMV-seronegative. This sequence joins TRBV5-1 and TRBJ2-3; D possibly corresponds to TRBD1 (6 bases). This chain's CDR3 is CASSLVTGRRDSNTQYF. In DNA form, the CDR3 reads TGCGCCAGCAGCTTGGTGACAGGTCGCCGGGATAGTAATACGCAGTATTTT.